The 17 T cell receptor beta chains in this list originate from one sample, sequenced in a study of blood T cells in healthy people across ages. A J-beta primer mix and a sample-barcoded 5' primer were used in a second PCR of roughly 6 to 11 cycles. TCRdb re-called the 5' RACE reads with MiXCR, one entry per CDR3 protein. The sample includes approximately 780,000 distinct CDR3 sequences, approximately 24% of them seen just once. These data also formed part of another study, on T cells of mothers and their children.

The sequencing input was blood. The receptors come from a boy aged 5 to 17 in good health.

This clonotype was seen only a few times. The rearrangement links TRBV7-3 to TRBJ2-1; 15 bases are shared with TRBD2. The germline CDR1 and CDR2 sequences are SGHTA and FQGTGA. The CDR3 loop spans 20 amino acids. V lost 4 bases to trimming and J lost 0 bases; unmatched junction nucleotides: 10. Here the CDR3 reads CASSSGTSGGPPFSYNEQFF. CDR3 DNA: TGTGCCAGCAGCTCGGGGACTAGCGGGGGGCCTCCCTTCTCCTACAATGAGCAGTTCTTC. Looking up the rest from reference TRBV7-3 and TRBJ2-1 gives the full variable domain: GAGVSQTPSNKVTEKGKYVELRCDPISGHTALYWYRQSLGQGPEFLIYFQGTGAADDSGLPNDRFFAVRPEGSVSTLKIQRTERGDSAVYLCASSSGTSGGPPFSYNEQFFGPGTRLTVL.

This clonotype was observed a single time. The chain recombines TRBV27 with TRBJ1-5; 8 bases match TRBD1. Trimming took 5 bases from V and 1 from J; bases not matched to a gene: 4. The germline V gene has CDR1 MNHEY and CDR2 SMNVEV (reference sequence). The length of the CDR3 is 15 residues. CDR3 residues: CASSHRGKSNQPQHF. Here the CDR3 DNA reads TGTGCCAGCAGTCACAGGGGGAAGAGCAATCAGCCCCAGCATTTT.

The genes are TRBV6-5 and TRBJ2-5; the D is unclear. The DNA end favors TRBJ2-7, so the J call may be wrong. This CDR3 is 15 amino acids long. Looked up from germline, CDR1 is MNHEY and CDR2 is SVGAGI. As DNA, the CDR3 is TGTGCCAGCAGCCCGACGGTTGGGGTCCCCTACGAGCAGTACTTC. Its protein product is CASSPTVGVPYEQYF.

The V and J genes are TRBV12-3 or TRBV12-4 and TRBJ1-2; D unclear. V dropped 1 base and J dropped 11 bases, with 14 bases sitting between them. The CDR3 spans 13 residues. The CDR3: CASSLEEADRYTF. The CDR3 bases are TGTGCCAGCAGTTTAGAGGAGGCCGATAGGTACACCTTC.

This clonotype was counted a few times. The rearrangement links TRBV6-5 to TRBJ2-7; maybe TRBD2 (6 bases). The CDR3 extends over 13 amino acids. V was clipped by 7 bases and J by 3 bases, with 13 bases between them. Per the germline V gene, CDR1 is MNHEY and CDR2 is SVGAGI. CDR3 DNA sequence: TGTGCCAGCAAACTCCTGGGGGGCTACGAGCAGTACTTC. Translation: CASKLLGGYEQYF.

Worth noting for this clonotype: A clone one base away is much larger, so this may be a read error. The V and J genes are TRBV4-1 and TRBJ1-2, with D perhaps TRBD1 (5 bases). V gave up 1 base and J gave up 4 bases, with 13 bases separating them. CDR3 length equals 15 residues. From germline, CDR1 is MGHRA and CDR2 YSYEKL. CDR3 sequence reads: CASSQAPGSAYGYTF. The CDR3 DNA is TGCGCCAGCAGCCAAGCTCCAGGGTCGGCCTATGGCTACACCTTC.

This clonotype was recorded a few times. J is TRBJ2-5 and V is TRBV28, with D perhaps being TRBD1 or TRBD2 (5 bases each). Germline V lookup: CDR1 MDHEN, CDR2 SYDVKM. V lost 6 bases and J 3 bases, leaving 20 bases between the germline ends. CDR3 length: 16 amino acids. CDR3 sequence: CASSYPSGTIEETQYF. The DNA for the CDR3 is TGTGCCAGCAGCTATCCCTCCGGGACGATAGAAGAGACCCAGTACTTC. The variable domain in full, with the rest retrieved from reference TRBV28 and TRBJ2-5, is DVKVTQSSRYLVKRTGEKVFLECVQDMDHENMFWYRQDPGLGLRLIYFSYDVKMKEKGDIPEGYSVSREKKERFSLILESASTNQTSMYLCASSYPSGTIEETQYFGPGTRLLVL.

The chain employs TRBV6-1 and TRBJ2-5; 9 bases are a match to TRBD2. Trimming removed 2 bases from V and 5 bases from J; junction bases left unmatched: 3. Germline V gene data show CDR1 as MNHNS and CDR2 as SASEGT. CDR3 length equals 14 residues. CDR3 sequence reads: CASSESGLAETQYF. CDR3 in DNA: TGTGCCAGCAGTGAATCGGGACTAGCCGAGACCCAGTACTTC.

V usage is TRBV4-2 and J usage is TRBJ2-7, with 8 positions matching TRBD1. The V gene's germline CDR1 is LGHNA and CDR2 YNFKEQ. The ends lost 0 bases at V and 7 bases at J; junction bases unmatched: 5. The CDR3 spans 14 residues. DNA of the CDR3: TGTGCCAGCAGCCAAGAGGGACAGGTTGGGGAGCAGTACTTC. This translates into CASSQEGQVGEQYF.

This clonotype has a handful of counts. The rearrangement links TRBV28 to TRBJ2-7; 7 nucleotides agree with TRBD1. The CDR3 runs to 14 residues. Germline CDR1 is MDHEN and CDR2 is SYDVKM. The trim removed 2 bases at V and 1 base at J, leaving 2 bases unmatched. This chain's CDR3 is CASSLQDRSYEQYF. The CDR3 DNA reads TGTGCCAGCAGTTTACAGGACAGGTCCTACGAGCAGTACTTC.

Comments on this clonotype: Just one base apart from a much larger clone, this may be a read error. J is TRBJ2-6 and V is TRBV5-1; D gene ambiguous. Germline assignment: CDR1 SGHRS and CDR2 YFSETQ. The CDR3 length is 15 residues. The V and J ends lost 4 bases and 0 bases respectively, with 8 bases between them. The CDR3 reads CASSRIASGANVLTF. The CDR3 region has the DNA TGCGCCAGCAGCAGGATAGCCTCTGGGGCCAACGTCCTGACTTTC.

This rearrangement joins TRBV20-1 to TRBJ2-1; TRBD1 matches at 10 bases. After removal of 5 bases from V and 13 bases from J, the junction contained 14 bases not matched to a gene. The CDR3 has 14 amino acids. Germline V CDR1 and CDR2: DFQATT, SNEGSKA (reference sequence). CDR3 sequence: CSAAQTGGRETQFF. CDR3 nucleotide sequence: TGCAGTGCTGCCCAGACAGGGGGCCGAGAGACCCAGTTCTTC.

This clonotype was seen a handful of times. The V gene is TRBV27, the J gene TRBJ2-5; TRBD1 aligns across 7 bases. TRBJ2-7 explains the end of the DNA better; the J call may be wrong. The germline V gene has CDR1 MNHEY and CDR2 SMNVEV (reference sequence). The CDR3 sequence is 12 residues long. CDR3 protein: CASSSRQGEQYF. DNA for the CDR3: TGTGCCAGCAGTTCGCGACAGGGCGAGCAGTACTTC.

The table lists this clonotype with a few counts. V and J are TRBV29-1 and TRBJ2-1; D possibly corresponds to TRBD2 (7 bases). V lost 4 bases and J lost 4, with 14 bases in between. Germline V lookup: CDR1 SQVTM, CDR2 ANQGSEA. This CDR3 contains 14 residues. The CDR3 nucleotides read TGCAGCGTTGTTCGGGGGGCCGGTTACAATGAGCAGTTCTTC. This sequence encodes CSVVRGAGYNEQFF.

In the case of this clonotype: The junction departs from the called germline gene at one end, perhaps through a read error. J is TRBJ2-3 and V is TRBV12-3 or TRBV12-4, with D maybe TRBD2 (8 bases). This CDR3 is 16 amino acids long. The CDR3 DNA sequence: TGTGCCAGCAGCCGTGGGGACAGAGCGGGGGCAGATATGCAGTATTTT. It yields the protein CASSRGDRAGADMQYF.

The V gene is TRBV6-5, the J gene TRBJ1-4, with D perhaps matching TRBD1 (6 bases). Germline V gives CDR1 MNHEY, CDR2 SVGAGI. V was trimmed by 7 bases and J by 8 bases, leaving 20 bases between them. The CDR3 extends over 15 amino acids. The CDR3 here is CASTLEGGSREKLFF. CDR3 nucleotide sequence: TGTGCCAGCACCCTAGAGGGGGGGAGTCGAGAAAAACTGTTTTTT.

This clonotype was counted only a few times. The chain joins TRBV20-1 to TRBJ2-7; 9 nucleotides agree with TRBD1. Germline CDR1 DFQATT, CDR2 SNEGSKA (reference sequence). V trimming: 3 bases; J trimming: 2 bases; junction bases outside the gene matches: 5. The CDR3 contains 14 residues. The CDR3 spells CSASPGTGPYEQYF. DNA for the CDR3: TGCAGTGCTAGCCCCGGGACAGGGCCCTACGAGCAGTACTTC.